This TCR beta chain was captured by sequencing in a study of identical twins. The CDR3 has 13 amino acids. The V end lost 0 bases, the J end lost 3 bases, and 5 bases lay between the germline ends. Germline V CDR1 and CDR2: MNHEY, SMNVEV (reference sequence). TCRdb re-analysed the 5' RACE reads in MiXCR, keeping a single row per CDR3 protein. The table has under 800,000 distinct CDR3 sequences, 20% to 25% seen once. The sample was also linked to a second study, of T cells expressing NK-cell markers. From that paper: Sorted CD3+CD56+NKG2C+, CD3+CD56+NKG2C- and CD3+CD56-NKG2C+ T cells supplied TCR beta repertoires.

Sequenced sample: PBMCs. The sequence was obtained from a woman aged 18-29 years in good health. The rearrangement joins TRBV27 to TRBJ1-1; a weak D match, TRBD1 (5 bases). Here the CDR3 reads CASSLSTDTEAFF. CDR3 coding DNA: TGTGCCAGCAGTTTATCGACAGACACTGAAGCTTTCTTT.